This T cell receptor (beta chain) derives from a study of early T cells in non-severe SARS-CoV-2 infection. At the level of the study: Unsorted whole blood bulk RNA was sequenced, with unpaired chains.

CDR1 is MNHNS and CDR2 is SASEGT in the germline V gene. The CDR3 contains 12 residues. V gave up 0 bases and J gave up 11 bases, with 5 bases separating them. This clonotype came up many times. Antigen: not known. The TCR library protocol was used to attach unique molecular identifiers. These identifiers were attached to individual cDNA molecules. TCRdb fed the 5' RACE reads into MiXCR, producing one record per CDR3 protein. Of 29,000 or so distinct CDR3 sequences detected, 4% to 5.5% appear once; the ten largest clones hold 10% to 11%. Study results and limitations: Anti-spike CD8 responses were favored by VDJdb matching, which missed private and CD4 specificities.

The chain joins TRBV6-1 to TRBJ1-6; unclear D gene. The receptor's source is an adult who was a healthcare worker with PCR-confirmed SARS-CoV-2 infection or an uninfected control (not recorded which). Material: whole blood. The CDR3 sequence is CASSEALPPLHF. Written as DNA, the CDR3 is TGTGCCAGCAGTGAAGCGCTTCCACCCCTCCACTTT.